The 19 T cell receptor beta chains reported below all come from one sample, sequenced in a study of blood T cell repertoires in COVID-19 (dated by TCRdb to 2019 to 2021). To prepare the library, the immunoSEQ multiplex PCR assay was applied. In its TCRdb copy, this immuneACCESS table keeps in-frame sequences only and misses some clones. Where compared with another copy, unresolved V genes explain less than half of these, and the others have no known cause. Here the sample has some 130,000 clones; 90% occur a single time. Roughly 4.8% of the sample comes from the top ten. Sequencing input: peripheral blood. These receptors all stem from a man aged 60 to 75 with COVID-19, enrolled during active disease.

This rearrangement joins TRBV5-5 to TRBJ2-1, with 12 bases aligning to TRBD1. V lost 5 bases to trimming and J lost 3 bases; unmatched junction nucleotides: 12. This CDR3 contains 18 residues. Germline loops: CDR1 SGHKS, CDR2 YYEKEE (reference sequence). The CDR3 DNA sequence: TGTGCCAGCAGTGCCGGGACAGGGGGCGGTCTGAACTACAATGAGCAGTTCTTC. Its protein product is CASSAGTGGGLNYNEQFF.

This rearrangement joins TRBV9 to TRBJ1-5; D not resolved. Between the trimmed V and J ends, which lost 5 bases and 0 bases, there was a span of 9 bases. The length of the CDR3 is 14 residues. Germline CDR1 and CDR2: SGDLS and YYNGEE. In DNA, the CDR3 is TGTGCCAGCAGTCCGAGTAATAGCAATCAGCCCCAGCATTTT. Residues: CASSPSNSNQPQHF.

The rearrangement uses TRBV7-8 and TRBJ1-1; 7 bases line up with TRBD1. V was clipped by 0 bases and J by 1 base; unmatched bases: 2. Germline-derived CDR1 and CDR2 are SGHVS and FQNEAQ. The CDR3 has 15 amino acids. The CDR3 spells CASSLAGTENTEAFF. DNA of the CDR3: TGTGCCAGCAGCTTAGCCGGGACAGAGAACACTGAAGCTTTCTTT.

This chain uses TRBV28 with TRBJ1-3; D remains ambiguous. The V gene lost 5 bases and the J gene lost 0 bases, with 17 bases spanning the gap. Per the germline V gene, CDR1 is MDHEN and CDR2 is SYDVKM. CDR3 size: 17 residues. CDR3 DNA: TGTGCCAGCAGTCCGAGAGGGTCTTTACTCTCTGGAAACACCATATATTTT. Protein: CASSPRGSLLSGNTIYF.

This chain connects TRBV21-1 to TRBJ2-2; the table names TRBD1, a call not compared with the DNA. TRBV21-1 is assigned pseudogene status. The CDR3 is 15 residues long. The CDR3 here is CASPRGQSNTGELFF. The CDR3 DNA reads TGTGCCAGCCCACGGGGACAGTCGAACACCGGGGAGCTGTTTTTT.

The rearrangement uses TRBV5-1 and TRBJ2-5; 11 nucleotides agree with TRBD2. Germline V CDR1 and CDR2: SGHRS, YFSETQ. The CDR3 consists of 17 residues. Losses at the gene ends were 1 base for V and 3 bases for J; bases not matched to a gene: 8. CDR3 nucleotides: TGCGCCAGCAGCTTGACGACTAGCGGGAAAGGGGAAGAGACCCAGTACTTC. This translates into CASSLTTSGKGEETQYF.

The J gene is TRBJ2-3, the V gene TRBV27, with D possibly TRBD2 on 5 matching bases. There are 17 residues in the CDR3. With 1 base removed from V and 1 base from J, the gap between germline ends came to 15 bases. Germline CDR1 reads MNHEY; CDR2 reads SMNVEV (reference sequence). CDR3 nucleotides: TGTGCCAGCAGTTTATACGGCCGCCGGGGAGGCACAGATACGCAGTATTTT. Protein: CASSLYGRRGGTDTQYF.

The chain uses TRBV7-8 and TRBJ2-3; D is perhaps TRBD2 (6 bases). The V end lost 3 bases, the J end lost 0 bases, and 16 bases lay between the germline ends. This CDR3 is built from 17 residues. CDR1 is SGHVS, CDR2 FQNEAQ, per germline. The CDR3 coding sequence is TGTGCCAGCAGCTTGGGGACTGTACTACAGAGCACAGATACGCAGTATTTT. Translating gives CASSLGTVLQSTDTQYF. Combining the CDR3 with reference TRBV7-8 and TRBJ2-3 gives the whole variable domain GAGVSQSPRYKVAKRGQDVALRCDPISGHVSLFWYQQALGQGPEFLTYFQNEAQLDKSGLPSDRFFAERPEGSVSTLKIQRTQQEDSAVYLCASSLGTVLQSTDTQYFGPGTRLTVL.

This chain joins TRBV5-1 and TRBJ2-5; 15 positions match TRBD2. Trimming at V came to 4 bases and at J to 0 bases, leaving 7 bases not matched to a gene. Per germline, CDR1 SGHRS and CDR2 YFSETQ. The CDR3 is 18 amino acids. The CDR3 nucleotides read TGCGCCAGCAGCCGCGGACTAGCGGGAGGGGGGTACCAAGAGACCCAGTACTTC. Residues: CASSRGLAGGGYQETQYF.

This chain uses TRBV7-2 with TRBJ2-7, with 7 nucleotides matching TRBD2. The V gene end was trimmed by 0 bases and the J gene end by 0 bases; junction bases not matched to a gene: 2. Per germline, CDR1 SGHTA and CDR2 FQGNSA. The CDR3 extends over 15 amino acids. The chain's CDR3 is CASSLAGTTSYEQYF. The CDR3 DNA reads as TGTGCCAGCAGCTTAGCTGGGACTACCTCCTACGAGCAGTACTTC.

The chain uses TRBV11-3 and TRBJ2-7, with D possibly being TRBD2 (5 bases). The germline V gene has CDR1 SGHNT and CDR2 YENEEA. CDR3 length: 13 residues. V was trimmed by 1 base and J by 4 bases, leaving 8 bases between them. The CDR3 DNA reads TGTGCCAGCAGCTTAGGGGGAGTTTACGAGCAGTACTTC. Protein sequence: CASSLGGVYEQYF.

V usage is TRBV24-1 and J usage is TRBJ2-3, with D maybe TRBD1 (6 bases). The CDR3 contains 17 residues. V was shortened by 2 bases and J by 1 base, with 15 bases between the two germline ends. The germline CDR1 and CDR2 sequences are KGHDR and SFDVKD. The CDR3 sequence: CATSDSGAEVRTDTQYF. The CDR3, as DNA: TGTGCCACCAGTGATTCAGGGGCAGAAGTGCGCACAGATACGCAGTATTTT.

The rearrangement uses TRBV29-1 and TRBJ2-7; TRBD2 matches at 14 bases. V was pared by 4 bases and J by 5 bases, with 1 base of the junction left unmatched. CDR1 and CDR2 from the germline V gene are SQVTM and ANQGSEA. The CDR3 runs to 13 residues. The CDR3 loop reads CSVGGLAGDEQYF. Here the CDR3 DNA reads TGCAGCGTTGGGGGACTAGCGGGAGACGAGCAGTACTTC.

The rearrangement uses TRBV13 and TRBJ2-3; 10 bases line up with TRBD2. The CDR3 is 16 amino acids. Germline CDR1 reads PRHDT; CDR2 reads FYEKMQ (reference sequence). Unmatched junction bases numbered 5, after V lost 1 base and J lost 4 bases. The CDR3 coding sequence is TGTGCCAGCAGCTTAGAAGCGGGAGGGAGCGCAGATACGCAGTATTTT. Its translation is CASSLEAGGSADTQYF.

The V and J genes are TRBV6-2 or TRBV6-3 and TRBJ1-2; D ambiguous. Trimming removed 4 bases at V and 8 bases at J, with 11 bases between. This CDR3 contains 12 residues. CDR1 is MNHEY, CDR2 SVGEGT, per germline. CDR3 bases: TGTGCCAGCAGTTCTCCCAACTCCGGCTACACCTTC. This encodes CASSSPNSGYTF.

CDR3 bases: TGCGCCAGCAGGCTCAAGACAGGGGAGGATGGCTACACCTTC. Translation gives CASRLKTGEDGYTF. This chain uses TRBV5-1 with TRBJ1-2; 8 nucleotides align to TRBD1. V dropped 5 bases and J dropped 6; count of bases not matched to a gene: 9. Germline V lookup: CDR1 SGHRS, CDR2 YFSETQ. CDR3 length: 14 residues.

The chain has TRBV19 and TRBJ1-6; weak D call: TRBD1 (6 bases). Germline V gene sequence: CDR1 LNHDA, CDR2 SQIVND (reference sequence). The CDR3 has 14 amino acids. V lost 2 bases and J lost 7, with 9 bases in between. The CDR3 DNA reads as TGTGCCAGTAGTATATTTAGGGGGAATTCACCCCTCCACTTT. Its protein product is CASSIFRGNSPLHF.

CDR3 amino acids: CASSRDFEETQYF. The DNA for the CDR3 is TGTGCCAGCAGCAGGGACTTCGAAGAGACCCAGTACTTC. V usage is TRBV9 and J usage is TRBJ2-5; perhaps TRBD2 as D (6 bases). CDR3 length: 13 residues. CDR1 and CDR2 from the germline V gene are SGDLS and YYNGEE. Trimming left V 4 bases short and J 3 bases short, with 10 bases between.

The gene calls are TRBV27 and TRBJ1-4, with 7 bases identical to TRBD1. From germline, CDR1 is MNHEY and CDR2 SMNVEV (reference sequence). The CDR3 consists of 14 residues. The ends lost 5 bases at V and 3 bases at J; junction bases unmatched: 3. In DNA form, the CDR3 reads TGTGCCAGCAGTCTAGGGACAGCTAATGAAAAACTGTTTTTT. Its protein is CASSLGTANEKLFF. The full variable domain, in which reference TRBV27 and TRBJ1-4 provide the parts outside the CDR3, is EAQVTQNPRYLITVTGKKLTVTCSQNMNHEYMSWYRQDPGLGLRQIYYSMNVEVTDKGDVPEGYKVSRKEKRNFPLILESPSPNQTSLYFCASSLGTANEKLFFGSGTQLSVL.